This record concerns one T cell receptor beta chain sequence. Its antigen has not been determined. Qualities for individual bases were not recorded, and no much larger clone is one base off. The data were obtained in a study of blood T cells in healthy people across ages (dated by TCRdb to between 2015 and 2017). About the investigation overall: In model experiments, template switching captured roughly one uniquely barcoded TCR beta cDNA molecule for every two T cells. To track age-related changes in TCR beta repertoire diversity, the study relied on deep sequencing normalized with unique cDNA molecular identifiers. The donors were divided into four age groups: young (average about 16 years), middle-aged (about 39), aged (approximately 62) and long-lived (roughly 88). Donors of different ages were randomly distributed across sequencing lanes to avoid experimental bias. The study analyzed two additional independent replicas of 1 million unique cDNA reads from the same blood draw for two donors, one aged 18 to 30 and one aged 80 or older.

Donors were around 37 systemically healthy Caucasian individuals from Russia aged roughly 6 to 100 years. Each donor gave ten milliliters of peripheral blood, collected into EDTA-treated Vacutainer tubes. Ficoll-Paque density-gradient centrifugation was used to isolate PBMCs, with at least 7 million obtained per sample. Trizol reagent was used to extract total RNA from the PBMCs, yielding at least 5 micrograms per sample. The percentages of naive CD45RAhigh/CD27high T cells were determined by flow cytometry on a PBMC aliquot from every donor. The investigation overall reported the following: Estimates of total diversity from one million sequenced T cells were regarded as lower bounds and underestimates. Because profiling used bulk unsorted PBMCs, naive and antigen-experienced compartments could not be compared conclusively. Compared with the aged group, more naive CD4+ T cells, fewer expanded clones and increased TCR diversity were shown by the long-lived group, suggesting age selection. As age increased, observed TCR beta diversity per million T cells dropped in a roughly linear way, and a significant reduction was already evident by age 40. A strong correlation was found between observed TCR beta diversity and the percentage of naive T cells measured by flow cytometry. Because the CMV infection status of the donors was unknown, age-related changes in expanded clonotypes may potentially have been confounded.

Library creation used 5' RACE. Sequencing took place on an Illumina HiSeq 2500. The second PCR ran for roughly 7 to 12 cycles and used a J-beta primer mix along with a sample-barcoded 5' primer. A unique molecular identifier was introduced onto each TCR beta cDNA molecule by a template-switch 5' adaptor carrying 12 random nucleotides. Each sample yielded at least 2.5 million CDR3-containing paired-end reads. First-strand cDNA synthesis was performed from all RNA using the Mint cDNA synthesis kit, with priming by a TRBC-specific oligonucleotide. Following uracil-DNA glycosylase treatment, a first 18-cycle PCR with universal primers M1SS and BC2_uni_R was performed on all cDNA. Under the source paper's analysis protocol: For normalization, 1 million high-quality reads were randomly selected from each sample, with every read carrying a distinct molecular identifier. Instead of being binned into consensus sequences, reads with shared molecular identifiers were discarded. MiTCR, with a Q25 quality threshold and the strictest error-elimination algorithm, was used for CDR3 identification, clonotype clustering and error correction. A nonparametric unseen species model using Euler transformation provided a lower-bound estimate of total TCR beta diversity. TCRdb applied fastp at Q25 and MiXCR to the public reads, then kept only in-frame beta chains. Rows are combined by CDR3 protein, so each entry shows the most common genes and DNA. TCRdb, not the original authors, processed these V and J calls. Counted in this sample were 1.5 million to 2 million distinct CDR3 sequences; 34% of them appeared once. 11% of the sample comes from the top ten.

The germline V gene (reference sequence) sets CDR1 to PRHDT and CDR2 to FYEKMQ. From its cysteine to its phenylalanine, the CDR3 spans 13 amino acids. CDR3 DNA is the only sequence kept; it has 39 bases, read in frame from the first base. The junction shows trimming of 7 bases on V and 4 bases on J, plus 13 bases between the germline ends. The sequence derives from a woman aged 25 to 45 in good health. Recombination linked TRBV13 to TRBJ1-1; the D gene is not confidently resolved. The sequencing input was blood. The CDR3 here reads CASTLGPSTEAFF. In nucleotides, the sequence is TGTGCCAGCACACTTGGACCGTCCACTGAAGCTTTCTTT.